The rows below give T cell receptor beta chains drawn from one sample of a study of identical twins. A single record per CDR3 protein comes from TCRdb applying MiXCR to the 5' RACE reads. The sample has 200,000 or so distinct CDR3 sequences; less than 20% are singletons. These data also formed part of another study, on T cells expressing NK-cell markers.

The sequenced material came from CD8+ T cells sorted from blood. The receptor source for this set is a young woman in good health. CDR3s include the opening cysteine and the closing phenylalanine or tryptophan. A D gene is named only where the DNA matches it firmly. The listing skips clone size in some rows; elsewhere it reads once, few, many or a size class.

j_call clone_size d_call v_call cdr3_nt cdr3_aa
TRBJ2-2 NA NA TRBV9 TGTGCCAGCAGCGCGAACAGGGAACTGGGGGGGCTGTTTTTT CASSANRELGGLFF
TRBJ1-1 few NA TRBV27 TGTGCCAGCATGGGGGGATCGGACACTGAAGCTTTCTTT CASMGGSDTEAFF
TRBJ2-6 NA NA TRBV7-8 TGTGCCAGCAGCTTAGTAGCAGGGAGGACTCATTCCTCTGGGGCCAACGTCCTGACTTTC CASSLVAGRTHSSGANVLTF
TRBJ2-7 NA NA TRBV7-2 TGTGCCAGCAGCTTAGGGCAGCCCTTTGGGGCGTACGAGCAGTACTTC CASSLGQPFGAYEQYF
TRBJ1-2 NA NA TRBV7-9 TGTGCCAGCAGCTTAGGGCAGGTCACCTATGGCTACACCTTC CASSLGQVTYGYTF
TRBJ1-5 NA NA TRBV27 TGTGCCAGCGCGCCTGGGGGGGGCCAGCCCCAGCATTTT CASAPGGGQPQHF
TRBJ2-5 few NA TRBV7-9 TGTGCCAGCAGCCCCCACCAAGAGACCCAGTACTTC CASSPHQETQYF
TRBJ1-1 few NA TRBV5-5 TGTGCCAGCAGCTTGGACAGTAGAAACACTGAAGCTTTCTTT CASSLDSRNTEAFF
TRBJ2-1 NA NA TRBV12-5 TGTGCTAGTGGGGCTTGGGGGAATGAGCAGTTCTTC CASGAWGNEQFF
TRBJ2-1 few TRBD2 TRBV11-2 TGTGCCAGCAGCCCTACCGGGACTAGCCGTTACAATGAGCAGTTCTTC CASSPTGTSRYNEQFF
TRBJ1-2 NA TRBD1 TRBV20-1 TGCAGTGCTAGCACGGAAGGGACAGGGGGCGGCTACACCTTC CSASTEGTGGGYTF
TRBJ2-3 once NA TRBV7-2 TGTGCCAGCAGCTTCTACTTGGAGGGAGATACGCAGTATTTT CASSFYLEGDTQYF
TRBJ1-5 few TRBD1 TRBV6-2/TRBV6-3 TGTGCCGCCTCAGGACAGGGATTTTTCAATCAGCCCCAGCATTTT CAASGQGFFNQPQHF
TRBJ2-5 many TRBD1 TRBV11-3 TGTGCCAGCGGCCACCGGGACAGGGTCGGGAAGACCCAGTACTTC CASGHRDRVGKTQYF
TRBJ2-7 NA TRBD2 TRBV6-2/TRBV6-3 TGTGCCAGCAGTTACGAAAGCGGGACCAGATACGAGCAGTACTTC CASSYESGTRYEQYF
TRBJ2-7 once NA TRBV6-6 TGTGCCAGCAGTGCTAAAGGAGGCTACGAGCAGTACTTC CASSAKGGYEQYF
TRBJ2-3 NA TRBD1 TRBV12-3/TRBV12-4 TGTGCCAGCAGTCCCCTGAGACAGGGGAGCACAGATACGCAGTATTTT CASSPLRQGSTDTQYF
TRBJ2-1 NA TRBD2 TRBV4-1 TGCGCCAGCAGCCAAGATCCCCCTAGCGGGAGAGTTGAGCAGTTCTTC CASSQDPPSGRVEQFF
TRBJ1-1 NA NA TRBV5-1 TGCGCCAGCAGCTTCGCGGGACACAACACTGAAGCTTTCTTT CASSFAGHNTEAFF
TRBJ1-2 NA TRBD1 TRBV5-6 TGTGCCAGCAGCTTGCAGGACAGGATCTATGGCTACACCTTC CASSLQDRIYGYTF
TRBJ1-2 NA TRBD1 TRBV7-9 TGTGCCAGCAGATACACAGGGGGCGCTGGGGACTACACCTTC CASRYTGGAGDYTF
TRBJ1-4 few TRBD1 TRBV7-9 TGTGCCAGCAGGTCCTGGACAGGGGGCGAAAAACTGTTTTTT CASRSWTGGEKLFF
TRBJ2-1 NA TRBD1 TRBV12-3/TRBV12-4 TGTGCCAGCAGCTCGGACAGGGGCTTACTTAATGAGCAGTTCTTC CASSSDRGLLNEQFF
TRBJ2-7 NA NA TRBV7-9 TGTGCCAGCAGCGATAAGGGGGTCTACGAGCAGTACTTC CASSDKGVYEQYF
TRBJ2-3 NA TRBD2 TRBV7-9 TGTGCCAGCAGCCCCGGACCCCCTAGCGGCCGAACAGATACGCAGTATTTT CASSPGPPSGRTDTQYF
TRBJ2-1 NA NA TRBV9 TGTGCCAGCAGCCCAGGCCATGAGCAGTTCTTC CASSPGHEQFF
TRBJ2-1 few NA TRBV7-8 TGTGCCAGCAGCTTAGATGGGGCAGGATCTGAGCAGTTCTTC CASSLDGAGSEQFF
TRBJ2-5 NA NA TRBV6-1 TGTGCCAGCAGTGAAGGTACAGGGTGGTTGGAGACCCAGTACTTC CASSEGTGWLETQYF
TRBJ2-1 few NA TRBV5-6 TGTGCCAGCAGCCCAGGAGTCTACAATGAGCAGTTCTTC CASSPGVYNEQFF
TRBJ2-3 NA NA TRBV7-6 TGTGCCAGCAGCTTAACACTAGCTAGCACAGATACGCAGTATTTT CASSLTLASTDTQYF
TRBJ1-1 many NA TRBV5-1 TGCGCCAGCAGCTTGGGAGCAGCCAAGAAAGCTTTCTTT CASSLGAAKKAFF
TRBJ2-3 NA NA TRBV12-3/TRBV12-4 TGTGCCAGCAGTTGGGGGATTGATACGCAGTATTTT CASSWGIDTQYF
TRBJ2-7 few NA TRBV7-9 TGTGCCAGTTCTCCAGAGGGACGGCTGTACGAGCAGTACTTC CASSPEGRLYEQYF
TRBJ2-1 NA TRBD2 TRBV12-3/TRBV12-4 TGTGCCATTGGGACTAGAGTCTCGCTTTACAATGAGCAGTTCTTC CAIGTRVSLYNEQFF
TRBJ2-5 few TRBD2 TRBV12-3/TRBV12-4 TGTGCCAGCACTACTACAGACTTCCCGGGAGGAGAGACCCAGTACTTC CASTTTDFPGGETQYF
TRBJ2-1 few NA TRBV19 TGTGCCAGTAGTGCAGGGAATTCCTACAATGAGCAGTTCTTC CASSAGNSYNEQFF
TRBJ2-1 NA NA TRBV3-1 TGTGCCAGCAGCCGAGGGGACGACTCCTACAATGAGCAGTTCTTC CASSRGDDSYNEQFF
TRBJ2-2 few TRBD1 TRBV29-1 TGCAGCGTTACGACCCAGGGGGCCGGGGAGCTGTTTTTT CSVTTQGAGELFF
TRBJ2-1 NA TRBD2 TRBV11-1 TGTGCCAGCAAACGAGTCCGGGGGGGCCTCTACAATGAGCAGTTCTTC CASKRVRGGLYNEQFF
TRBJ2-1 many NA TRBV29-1 TGCAGCGCTGGAGAATACAATGAGCAGTTCTTC CSAGEYNEQFF
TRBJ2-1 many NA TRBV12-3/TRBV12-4 TGTGCCAGCAGTTTACCGGGTGAGCAGTTCTTC CASSLPGEQFF
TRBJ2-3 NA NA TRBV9 TGTGCCAGCAGCGTAGAGGCGGCTGCTAGCACAGATACGCAGTATTTT CASSVEAAASTDTQYF
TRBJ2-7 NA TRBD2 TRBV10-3 TGTGCCATCAGCGAACCTAGCGGATCCGCCTACGAGCAGTACTTC CAISEPSGSAYEQYF
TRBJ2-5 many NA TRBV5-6 TGTGCCAGCAGCTTGGTCCAGGGAGAGACCCAGTACTTC CASSLVQGETQYF